Below, 13 T cell receptor beta chains from the same sample are listed, as sequenced in a study of long-term antiretroviral therapy in people with HIV. The libraries were made with immunoSEQ v3.0 at survey level. Some clones are missing from TCRdb's copy, which holds only in-frame ones; the method was immunoSEQ multiplex PCR. The sample has fewer than 20,000 clones; more than 80% are singletons. The specimen was unsorted PBMCs, collected 4.2 years after starting antiretroviral therapy. Receptors originate from a man aged 50-60 years with HIV.

In this sample, this clone turned up once. The chain is built from TRBV7-9 and TRBJ1-1, with D possibly being TRBD1 (6 bases). Germline values: CDR1 SEHNR, CDR2 FQNEAQ (reference sequence). Trimming removed 2 bases from V and 6 bases from J, with 13 bases in between. The CDR3 covers 14 residues. The CDR3 spells CASSLKGGGAEAFF. CDR3 in DNA: TGTGCCAGCAGCTTAAAGGGAGGGGGGGCTGAAGCTTTCTTT.

The V call is TRBV5-6, the J call TRBJ1-2, with 9 nucleotides matching TRBD1. The CDR3 consists of 13 residues. Trimming removed 5 bases from V and 2 bases from J; junction bases left unmatched: 1. Germline CDR1 is SGHDT and CDR2 is YYEEEE. The CDR3 sequence is CASSGQGNYGYTF. The CDR3 region has the DNA TGTGCCAGCAGTGGACAGGGGAACTATGGCTACACCTTC. The full variable domain, completed using reference TRBV5-6 and TRBJ1-2, is DAGVTQSPTHLIKTRGQQVTLRCSPKSGHDTVSWYQQALGQGPQFIFQYYEEEERQRGNFPDRFSGHQFPNYSSELNVNALLLGDSALYLCASSGQGNYGYTFGSGTRLTVV.

The rearrangement uses TRBV11-3 and TRBJ2-2; D gene ambiguous. Germline V lookup: CDR1 SGHNT, CDR2 YENEEA. The germline V and J ends were trimmed by 0 bases and 0 bases, with 2 bases remaining between them. This CDR3 has 14 amino acids. CDR3 region: CASSLDSNTGELFF. The CDR3 bases are TGTGCCAGCAGCTTAGACTCGAACACCGGGGAGCTGTTTTTT.

This clone occurred once. CDR3 region: CASSQDGLAGAFTDTQYF. The CDR3 DNA follows: TGCGCCAGCAGCCAAGATGGGCTAGCGGGGGCCTTCACAGATACGCAGTATTTT. The V and J genes are TRBV4-3 and TRBJ2-3; 10 bases map to TRBD2. This CDR3 spans 18 amino acids. Germline values: CDR1 LGHNA, CDR2 YSLEER. Trimming cost V 0 bases and J 2 bases; bases outside gene matches: 8.

The rearrangement uses TRBV27 and TRBJ1-5; 12 positions match TRBD1. CDR1 is MNHEY and CDR2 is SMNVEV in the germline V gene (reference sequence). The CDR3 is 15 residues long. V shed 2 bases and J 6 bases; nucleotides not matched to a gene: 2. The CDR3 DNA reads as TGTGCCAGCAGTTTAGGGACAGGGGGCGGTCAGCCCCAGCATTTT. Amino acid sequence: CASSLGTGGGQPQHF.

This sequence joins TRBV7-9 and TRBJ1-1; perhaps TRBD1 as D (6 bases). This CDR3 region has 12 residues. The germline CDR1 and CDR2 sequences are SEHNR and FQNEAQ (reference sequence). Trimming took off 4 bases at V and 9 bases at J, with 12 bases between the two ends. CDR3 nucleotides: TGTGCCAGCAGCTCGGGACACCTTAAAGCTTTCTTT. It specifies CASSSGHLKAFF.

The V gene is TRBV20-1, the J gene TRBJ1-2; unclear D gene. This CDR3 contains 11 residues. Germline CDR1 and CDR2: DFQATT and SNEGSKA (reference sequence). Trimming cost V 7 bases and J 3 bases, with 9 bases left between them. CDR3 coding DNA: TGCAGTGTCAGGAATCACTATGGCTACACCTTC. Translating it yields CSVRNHYGYTF.

This chain uses TRBV9 with TRBJ2-3; the D gene is possibly TRBD1 (5 bases). Germline CDR1 reads SGDLS; CDR2 reads YYNGEE. The V and J ends lost 2 bases and 4 bases respectively, with 14 bases between them. The CDR3 has 15 amino acids. Here the CDR3 reads CASSVWGSGSDTQYF. The CDR3 region has the DNA TGTGCCAGCAGCGTCTGGGGTTCAGGGTCAGATACGCAGTATTTT.

The chain combines TRBV5-5 with TRBJ2-3; 9 positions match TRBD2. Germline lookup yields CDR1 SGHKS and CDR2 YYEKEE (reference sequence). The J segment lost 1 base and the V segment lost 7 bases, leaving 10 bases of the junction unmatched. This CDR3 is built from 16 residues. CDR3 DNA sequence: TGTGCCAGCCCCCCCGGGTGGACTAGCGGCACAGATACGCAGTATTTT. Its protein is CASPPGWTSGTDTQYF.

The CDR3 DNA reads as TGCAGCGTTGATTCGGGGGGCTCTGGAAACACCATATATTTT. It specifies CSVDSGGSGNTIYF. The J gene is TRBJ1-3, the V gene TRBV29-1, with D perhaps TRBD1 (5 bases). V lost 3 bases to trimming and J lost 0 bases, with 9 bases between them. CDR1 and CDR2 from the germline V gene are SQVTM and ANQGSEA. The CDR3 is 14 amino acids.

The chain combines TRBV28 with TRBJ1-2; 7 positions agree with TRBD1. The CDR3 runs 17 residues. The germline V gene encodes CDR1 MDHEN and CDR2 SYDVKM. V dropped 6 bases and J dropped 2; count of bases not matched to a gene: 15. The CDR3: CASSRLGTDLPNYGYTF. Written as DNA, the CDR3 is TGTGCCAGCAGCCGCTTAGGGACAGATCTCCCAAACTATGGCTACACCTTC.

In this sample, this clone turned up once. The rearrangement links TRBV10-3 to TRBJ2-2; no reliable D call. The V end lost 2 bases, the J end lost 1 base, and 2 bases lay between the germline ends. In germline, CDR1 is ENHRY, CDR2 SYGVKD. The CDR3 runs to 13 residues. DNA for the CDR3: TGTGCCATCAGTGAGGGGAACACCGGGGAGCTGTTTTTT. Encoded protein: CAISEGNTGELFF.

The rearrangement uses TRBV28 and TRBJ1-2; the match to TRBD1 covers 8 bases. Germline loops: CDR1 MDHEN, CDR2 SYDVKM. The V and J ends lost 2 bases and 4 bases, in that order; junction bases with no gene match: 3. This CDR3 is 14 amino acids long. The CDR3 loop is CASSLRTGTYGYTF. The CDR3 DNA sequence: TGTGCCAGCAGTTTACGGACAGGGACCTATGGCTACACCTTC.